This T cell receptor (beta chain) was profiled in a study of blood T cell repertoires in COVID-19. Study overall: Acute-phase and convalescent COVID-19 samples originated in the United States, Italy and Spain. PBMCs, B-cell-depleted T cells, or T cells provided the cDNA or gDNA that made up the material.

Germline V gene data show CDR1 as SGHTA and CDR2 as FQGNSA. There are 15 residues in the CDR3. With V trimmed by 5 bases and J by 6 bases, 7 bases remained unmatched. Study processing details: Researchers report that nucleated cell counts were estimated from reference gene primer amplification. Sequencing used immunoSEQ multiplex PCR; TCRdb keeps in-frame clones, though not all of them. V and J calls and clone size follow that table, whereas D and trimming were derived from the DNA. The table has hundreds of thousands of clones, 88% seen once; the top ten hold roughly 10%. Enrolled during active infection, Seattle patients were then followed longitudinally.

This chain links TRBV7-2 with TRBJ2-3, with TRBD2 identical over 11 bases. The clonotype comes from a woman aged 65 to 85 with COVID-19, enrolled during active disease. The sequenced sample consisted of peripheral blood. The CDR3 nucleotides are TGTGCCAGCAGCACTTATCGGACTAGCGGGGATACGCAGTATTTT. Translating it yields CASSTYRTSGDTQYF.